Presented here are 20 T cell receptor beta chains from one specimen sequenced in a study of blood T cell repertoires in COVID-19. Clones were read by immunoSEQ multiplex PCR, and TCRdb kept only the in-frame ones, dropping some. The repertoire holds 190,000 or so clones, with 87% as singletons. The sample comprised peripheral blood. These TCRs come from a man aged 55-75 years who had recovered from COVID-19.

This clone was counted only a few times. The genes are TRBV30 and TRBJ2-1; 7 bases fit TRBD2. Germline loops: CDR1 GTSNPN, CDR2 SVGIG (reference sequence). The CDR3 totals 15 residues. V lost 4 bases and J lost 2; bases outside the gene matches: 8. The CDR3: CAWTWGGRAYNEQFF. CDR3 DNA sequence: TGTGCCTGGACCTGGGGAGGGAGGGCCTACAATGAGCAGTTCTTC.

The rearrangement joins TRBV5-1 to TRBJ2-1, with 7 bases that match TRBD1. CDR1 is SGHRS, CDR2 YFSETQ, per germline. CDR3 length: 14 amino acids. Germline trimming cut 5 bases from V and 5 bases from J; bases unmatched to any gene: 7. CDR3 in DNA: TGCGCCAGCAGACTGTCACAGGGGAACAATGAGCAGTTCTTC. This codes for CASRLSQGNNEQFF.

CDR3 coding DNA: TGTGCCAGTAGTATTGGACAGGGAGGCAATCAGCCCCAGCATTTT. This codes for CASSIGQGGNQPQHF. V and J are TRBV19 and TRBJ1-5; 8 bases agree with TRBD1. The V gene's germline CDR1 is LNHDA and CDR2 SQIVND (reference sequence). V lost 3 bases, J lost 2 bases, and 3 bases stayed unmatched. The CDR3 has 15 amino acids.

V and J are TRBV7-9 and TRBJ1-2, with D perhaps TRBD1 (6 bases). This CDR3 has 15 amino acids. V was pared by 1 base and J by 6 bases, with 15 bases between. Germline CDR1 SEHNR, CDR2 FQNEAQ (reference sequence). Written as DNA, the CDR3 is TGTGCCAGCAGCTTAGGTTTAACAGGGCGGCATGGCTACACCTTC. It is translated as CASSLGLTGRHGYTF.

The CDR3 loop is CASSHQGRGDGDTQYF. DNA of the CDR3: TGTGCCAGCAGCCATCAGGGGAGGGGGGACGGCGATACGCAGTATTTT. The rearrangement uses TRBV11-3 and TRBJ2-3; a possible D gene is TRBD2 (7 bases). Between the trimmed V and J ends, which lost 5 bases and 6 bases, there was a span of 21 bases. Germline V lookup: CDR1 SGHNT, CDR2 YENEEA. The CDR3 is 16 amino acids.

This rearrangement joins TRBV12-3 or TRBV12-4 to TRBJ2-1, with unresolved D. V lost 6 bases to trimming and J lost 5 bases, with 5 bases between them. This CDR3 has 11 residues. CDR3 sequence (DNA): TGTGCCAGCAGCCTAAACAATGAGCAGTTCTTC. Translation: CASSLNNEQFF.

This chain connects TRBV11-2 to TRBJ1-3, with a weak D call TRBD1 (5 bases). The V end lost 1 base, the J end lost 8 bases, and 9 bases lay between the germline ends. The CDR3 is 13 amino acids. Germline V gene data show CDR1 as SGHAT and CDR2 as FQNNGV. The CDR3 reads CASSLAGADTIYF. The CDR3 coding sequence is TGTGCCAGCAGCTTAGCTGGGGCAGACACCATATATTTT.

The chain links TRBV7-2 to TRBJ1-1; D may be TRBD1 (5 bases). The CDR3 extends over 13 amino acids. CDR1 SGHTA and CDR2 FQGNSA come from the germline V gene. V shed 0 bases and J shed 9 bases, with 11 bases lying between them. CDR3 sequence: CASSLAPLGQAFF. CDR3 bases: TGTGCCAGCAGCTTAGCCCCCTTGGGGCAAGCTTTCTTT.

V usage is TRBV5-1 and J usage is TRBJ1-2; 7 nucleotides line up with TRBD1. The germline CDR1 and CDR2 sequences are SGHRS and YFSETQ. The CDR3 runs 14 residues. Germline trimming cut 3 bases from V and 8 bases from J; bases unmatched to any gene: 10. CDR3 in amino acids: CASSYPGTEGGYTF. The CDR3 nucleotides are TGCGCCAGCAGCTACCCCGGGACAGAAGGAGGCTACACCTTC.

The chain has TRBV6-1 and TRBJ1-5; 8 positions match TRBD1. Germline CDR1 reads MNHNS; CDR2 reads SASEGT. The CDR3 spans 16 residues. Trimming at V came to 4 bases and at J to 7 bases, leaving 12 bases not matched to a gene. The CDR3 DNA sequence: TGTGCCAGCAGTGGAGGGAGACAGGGGAGGAGGCAGCCCCAGCATTTT. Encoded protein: CASSGGRQGRRQPQHF.

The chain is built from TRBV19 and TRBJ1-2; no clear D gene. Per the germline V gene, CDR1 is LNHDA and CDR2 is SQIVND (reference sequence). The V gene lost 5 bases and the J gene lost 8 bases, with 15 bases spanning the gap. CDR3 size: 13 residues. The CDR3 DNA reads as TGTGCCAGTAGTCCAGCGCCTGAAGCGGGCTACACCTTC. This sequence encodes CASSPAPEAGYTF.

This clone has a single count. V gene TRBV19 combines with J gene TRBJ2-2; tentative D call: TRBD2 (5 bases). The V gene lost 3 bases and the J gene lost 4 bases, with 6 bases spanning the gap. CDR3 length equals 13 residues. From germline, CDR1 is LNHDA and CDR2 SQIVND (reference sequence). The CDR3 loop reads CASSIGSTGELFF. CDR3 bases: TGTGCCAGTAGTATTGGGAGCACCGGGGAGCTGTTTTTT.

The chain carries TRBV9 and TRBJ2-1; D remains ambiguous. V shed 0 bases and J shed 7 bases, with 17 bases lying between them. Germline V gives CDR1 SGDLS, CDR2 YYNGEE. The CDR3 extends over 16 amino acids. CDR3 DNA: TGTGCCAGCAGCGTAGGGCACAGCCCCGTTGGAAATGAGCAGTTCTTC. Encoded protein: CASSVGHSPVGNEQFF. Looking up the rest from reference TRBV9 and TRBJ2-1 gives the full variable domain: DSGVTQTPKHLITATGQRVTLRCSPRSGDLSVYWYQQSLDQGLQFLIQYYNGEERAKGNILERFSAQQFPDLHSELNLSSLELGDSALYFCASSVGHSPVGNEQFFGPGTRLTVL.

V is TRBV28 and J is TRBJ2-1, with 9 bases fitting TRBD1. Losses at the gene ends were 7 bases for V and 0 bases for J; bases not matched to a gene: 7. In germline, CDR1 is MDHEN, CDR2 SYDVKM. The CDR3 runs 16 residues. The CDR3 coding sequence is TGTGCCAGCACCAAAGGGGGACAGGGCTCCTACAATGAGCAGTTCTTC. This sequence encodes CASTKGGQGSYNEQFF.

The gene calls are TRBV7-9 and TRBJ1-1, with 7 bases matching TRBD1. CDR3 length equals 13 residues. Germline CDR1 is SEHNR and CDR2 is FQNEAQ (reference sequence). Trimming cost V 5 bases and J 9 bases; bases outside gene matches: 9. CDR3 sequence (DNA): TGTGCCAGCAGCATCGTACAGGGGAAGAAAGCTTTCTTT. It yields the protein CASSIVQGKKAFF.

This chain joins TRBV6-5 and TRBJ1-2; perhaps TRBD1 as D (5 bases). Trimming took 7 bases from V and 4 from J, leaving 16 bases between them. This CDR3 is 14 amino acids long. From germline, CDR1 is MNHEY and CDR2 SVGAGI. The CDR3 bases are TGTGCCAGCAAGTCCGACAGTAACTTCTATGGCTACACCTTC. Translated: CASKSDSNFYGYTF.

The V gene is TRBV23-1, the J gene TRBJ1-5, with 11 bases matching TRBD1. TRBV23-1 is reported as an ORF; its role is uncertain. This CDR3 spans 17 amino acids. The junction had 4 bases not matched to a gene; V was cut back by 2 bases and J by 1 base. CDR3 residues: CASSQGQGARSNQPQHF. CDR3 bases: TGCGCCAGCAGTCAAGGACAGGGGGCGAGGAGCAATCAGCCCCAGCATTTT.

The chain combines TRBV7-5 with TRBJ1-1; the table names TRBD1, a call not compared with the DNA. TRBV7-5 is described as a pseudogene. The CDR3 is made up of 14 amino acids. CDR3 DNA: TGTGCCAGAAGCTTAAGGGGTAAGAGCACTGAAGCTTTCTTT. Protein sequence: CARSLRGKSTEAFF.

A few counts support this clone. The CDR3 DNA follows: TGTGCCTGGACGGGAGTGGAGGGGAAAGGCTCCTACAATGAGCAGTTCTTC. Translating gives CAWTGVEGKGSYNEQFF. The chain uses TRBV30 and TRBJ2-1; D might be TRBD2 (6 bases). The CDR3 has 17 residues. The germline V and J ends were trimmed by 4 bases and 0 bases, with 19 bases remaining between them. Per the germline V gene, CDR1 is GTSNPN and CDR2 is SVGIG (reference sequence).

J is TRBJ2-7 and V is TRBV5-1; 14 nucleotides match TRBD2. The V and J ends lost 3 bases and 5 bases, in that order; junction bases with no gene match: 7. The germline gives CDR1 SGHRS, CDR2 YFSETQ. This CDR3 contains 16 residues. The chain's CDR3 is CASSSGTSGSSHEQYF. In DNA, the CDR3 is TGCGCCAGCAGCTCCGGGACTAGCGGGAGTTCCCACGAGCAGTACTTC.